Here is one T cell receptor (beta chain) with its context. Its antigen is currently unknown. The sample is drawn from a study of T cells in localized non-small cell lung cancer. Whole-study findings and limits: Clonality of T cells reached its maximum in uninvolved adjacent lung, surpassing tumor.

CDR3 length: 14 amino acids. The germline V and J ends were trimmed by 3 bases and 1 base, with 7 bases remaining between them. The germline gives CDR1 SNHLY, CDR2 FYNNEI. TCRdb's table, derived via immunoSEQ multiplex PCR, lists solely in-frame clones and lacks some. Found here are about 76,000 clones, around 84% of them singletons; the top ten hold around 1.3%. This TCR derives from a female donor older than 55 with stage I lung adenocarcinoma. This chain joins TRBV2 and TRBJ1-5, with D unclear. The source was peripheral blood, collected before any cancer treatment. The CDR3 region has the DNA TGTGCCAGCAGTGAGTACAGAAGCAATCAGCCCCAGCATTTT. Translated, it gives CASSEYRSNQPQHF.